These 10 T cell receptor beta chains came from one sample sequenced in a study of blood T cells in healthy people across ages (dated by TCRdb to between 2014 and 2016). Library creation used 5' RACE. The run used an Illumina HiSeq 2500. A second PCR of about 7 to 12 cycles was performed with a sample-barcoded 5' primer and a J-beta primer mix. TCRdb cleaned the public reads at Q25 with fastp, built clones with MiXCR and kept in-frame beta chains. Each CDR3 protein appears once, grouped with its most common genes and DNA. Counted in this sample were hundreds of thousands of distinct CDR3 sequences; around 52% of them appeared once. Roughly 13% of the sample rests with the top ten. The material sequenced was blood. These receptors came from an elderly woman in good health.

The chain joins TRBV12-3 or TRBV12-4 to TRBJ1-3; no reliable D call. This CDR3 has 18 residues. V was pared by 5 bases and J by 0 bases, with 20 bases between. For the CDR3, the DNA is TGTGCCAGCAGTCTCCCGGACGGTTTTATCGTCTCTGGAAACACCATATATTTT. It specifies CASSLPDGFIVSGNTIYF.

In this sample, this clonotype turned up once. J is TRBJ1-5 and V is TRBV20-1; 8 bases are shared with TRBD1. Germline V gives CDR1 DFQATT, CDR2 SNEGSKA (reference sequence). The CDR3 totals 16 residues. The V segment lost 6 bases and the J segment 7 bases; nucleotides outside the gene matches: 17. CDR3 DNA: TGCAGTGCCCCACCCAGGGGGCCCCTAATAAAGCAGCCCCAGCATTTT. Its protein product is CSAPPRGPLIKQPQHF.

This clonotype showed up many times. The J gene is TRBJ1-4, the V gene TRBV12-3 or TRBV12-4, with 10 bases that match TRBD1. Germline trimming cut 4 bases from V and 6 bases from J; bases unmatched to any gene: 5. The CDR3 runs 15 residues. Here the CDR3 DNA reads TGTGCCAGCAGTTACCCGACAGGGGGCTATGAAAAACTGTTTTTT. Its protein is CASSYPTGGYEKLFF.

A single count supports this clonotype. One base away lies a much larger clone, so this may be a sequencing read error. This chain links TRBV7-2 with TRBJ2-7; no clear D gene. The CDR3 is made up of 16 amino acids. V was pared by 2 bases and J by 7 bases, with 21 bases between. Germline lookup yields CDR1 SGHTA and CDR2 FQGNSA. DNA for the CDR3: TGTGCCAGCAGCTTATTAGGAAGCGCCGCCTACAATGAGCAGTACTTC. Its translation: CASSLLGSAAYNEQYF.

The V gene is TRBV12-3 or TRBV12-4, the J gene TRBJ1-4, with no clear D. The V end lost 6 bases, the J end lost 5 bases, and 13 bases lay between the germline ends. CDR3 length equals 14 residues. The CDR3 spells CASSTGMPNEKLFF. CDR3 sequence (DNA): TGTGCCAGCAGCACCGGGATGCCGAATGAAAAACTGTTTTTT.

The chain employs TRBV28 and TRBJ2-1; possible D gene TRBD1, 7 bases. V lost 0 bases and J lost 8, with 23 bases in between. The length of the CDR3 is 18 residues. Germline V gene lookup returns CDR1 MDHEN and CDR2 SYDVKM. As DNA, the CDR3 is TGTGCCAGCAGTTTATGGTCCCTCAGGGGGGCGAGGCACGATGAGCAGTTCTTC. This translates into CASSLWSLRGARHDEQFF.

The chain is built from TRBV6-5 and TRBJ1-5; D is unclear. V was shortened by 0 bases and J by 0 bases, with 3 bases between the two germline ends. Germline V gene sequence: CDR1 MNHEY, CDR2 SVGAGI. The CDR3 runs 14 residues. CDR3 nucleotides: TGTGCCAGCAGTTACTCCAGTAGCAATCAGCCCCAGCATTTT. Its protein is CASSYSSSNQPQHF.

This clonotype was counted a few times. This chain links TRBV3-1 with TRBJ2-7; 9 bases agree with TRBD1. V gave up 2 bases and J gave up 7 bases; unmatched junction bases: 3. CDR1 is LGHDT and CDR2 is YNNKEL in the germline V gene (reference sequence). The length of the CDR3 is 13 residues. The CDR3, as DNA: TGTGCCAGCAGCCAAACAGGGGGCAATGAGCAGTACTTC. Translation gives CASSQTGGNEQYF.

V is TRBV7-9 and J is TRBJ1-4; D not certain. V was cut by 5 bases and J by 3 bases, with 13 bases left in between. Germline V lookup: CDR1 SEHNR, CDR2 FQNEAQ (reference sequence). The CDR3 is 15 amino acids. CDR3 protein: CASSPGAVPNEKLFF. CDR3 nucleotide sequence: TGTGCCAGCAGCCCTGGTGCAGTGCCTAATGAAAAACTGTTTTTT. Based on the CDR3 plus reference TRBV7-9 and TRBJ1-4, the full variable domain is DTGVSQNPRHKITKRGQNVTFRCDPISEHNRLYWYRQTLGQGPEFLTYFQNEAQLEKSRLLSDRFSAERPKGSFSTLEIQRTEQGDSAMYLCASSPGAVPNEKLFFGSGTQLSVL.

This sequence joins TRBV7-2 and TRBJ2-7, with a weak D call TRBD1 (5 bases). Germline lookup yields CDR1 SGHTA and CDR2 FQGNSA. V was shortened by 1 base and J by 12 bases, with 19 bases between the two germline ends. The CDR3 totals 14 residues. The CDR3 sequence is CASSLGGSGSWGYF. CDR3 DNA: TGTGCCAGCAGCTTAGGAGGATCAGGGTCTTGGGGGTACTTC.